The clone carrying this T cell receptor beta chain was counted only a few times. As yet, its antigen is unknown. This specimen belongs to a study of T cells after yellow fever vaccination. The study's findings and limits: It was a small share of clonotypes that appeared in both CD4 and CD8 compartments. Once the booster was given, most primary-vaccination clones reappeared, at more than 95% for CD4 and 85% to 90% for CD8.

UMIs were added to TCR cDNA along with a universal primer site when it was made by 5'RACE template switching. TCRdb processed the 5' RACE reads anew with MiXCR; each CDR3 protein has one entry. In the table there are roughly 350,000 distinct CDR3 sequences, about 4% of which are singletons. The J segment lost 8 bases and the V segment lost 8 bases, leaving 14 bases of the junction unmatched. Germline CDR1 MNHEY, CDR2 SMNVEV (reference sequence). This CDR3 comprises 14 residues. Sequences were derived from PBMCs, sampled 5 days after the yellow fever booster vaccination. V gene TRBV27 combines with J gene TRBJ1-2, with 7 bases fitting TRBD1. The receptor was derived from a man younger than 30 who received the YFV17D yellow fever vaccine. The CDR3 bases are TGTGCCAGCGGGGACAGTGGGGTGATGTACGGCTACACCTTC. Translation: CASGDSGVMYGYTF.